Here is one T cell receptor beta chain with its context. The clone's antigen remains unknown. It has no much larger one-base neighbor in the sample; base qualities were not kept. The junction shows trimming of 0 bases on V and 4 bases on J, and the gene matches do not reach 6 bases of it. CDR1 and CDR2 were assigned from the germline V gene (reference sequence) as LNHNV and YYDKDF. The CDR3 spans 16 residues, from the cysteine through the phenylalanine. Only the CDR3 portion is preserved as DNA: 48 bases, with reading frame beginning at the first base. Checkpoint therapy began 14 to 28 days after autologous transplant, with ipilimumab given at 1 mg/kg intravenously on day 1 of selected weeks. Patients received nivolumab at 3 mg/kg intravenously on day 1 of weeks 1, 4, 7, 10, and every two weeks through week 26. The study was a Phase Ib clinical trial testing combined checkpoint inhibition with ipilimumab and nivolumab as consolidation after autologous stem cell transplantation.

The sample originates from a study of ipilimumab plus nivolumab after autologous stem cell transplantation listed by TCRdb under 2021. A note on the overall study: Trial patients received a median of about 5 ipilimumab doses and fewer than 10 nivolumab doses. The DLBCL cohort included primary refractory and relapsed disease, with 18-month progression-free survival of approximately 87% and 28% respectively. The intent-to-treat population of the trial consisted of around 37 patients. The trial enrolled patients with high-risk diffuse large B cell lymphoma, mature T cell lymphoma, or multiple myeloma undergoing autologous transplant.

The library was obtained by the immunoSEQ multiplex PCR assay. Imported from immuneACCESS, the table was reduced by TCRdb to in-frame sequences with V and J called. These copies leave out some clones; in studies compared against another copy, an unresolved V gene accounts for under half, and the cause of the remainder is not known. For this sample there are 17,000 or so clones; 70% to 80% appear just once. The ten biggest clones cover 9.5% to 13% of the sample. General conclusions and limits of the study: The authors stated that profiles of the T cell receptor repertoire, regulatory T cell phenotype and gut microbiota provided a biologic rationale for studying this approach further. Combined checkpoint inhibition appeared tolerable as post-transplant consolidation, according to the authors' conclusion.

This receptor chain uses TRBV15 and TRBJ2-7; 10 bases in the middle match TRBD1. Sequencing used PBMCs, obtained in a trial of ipilimumab plus nivolumab as post-transplant consolidation. This sequence originates from a male donor with diffuse large B-cell lymphoma. This receptor carries the CDR3 CATSREFGQGVYEQYF. The nucleotide sequence is given as TGTGCCACCAGCAGAGAATTTGGACAGGGGGTTTACGAGCAGTACTTC.